Listed here are 10 T cell receptor beta chains from one sample, sequenced in a study of OX40 agonist ivuxolimab in advanced cancers. Produced via immunoSEQ multiplex PCR; TCRdb's table is partial and in-frame only. The sample has around 100,000 clones, 90% seen once; the top ten hold around 0.15%. The starting material was CD4+ or CD8+ T cells sorted from blood, obtained in a trial of the OX40 agonist ivuxolimab. All receptors come from an adult with an advanced solid tumor such as melanoma, head and neck, liver or kidney cancer.

The gene calls are TRBV19 and TRBJ2-1; 14 positions match TRBD2. The CDR3 contains 15 residues. Germline V CDR1 and CDR2: LNHDA, SQIVND (reference sequence). The V and J ends lost 4 bases and 6 bases, in that order; junction bases with no gene match: 2. This CDR3 is CASSRTSGGINEQFF. CDR3 DNA: TGTGCCAGTAGTAGGACTAGCGGGGGGATCAATGAGCAGTTCTTC. The variable domain in full, with the rest retrieved from reference TRBV19 and TRBJ2-1, is DGGITQSPKYLFRKEGQNVTLSCEQNLNHDAMYWYRQDPGQGLRLIYYSQIVNDFQKGDIAEGYSVSREKKESFPLTVTSAQKNPTAFYLCASSRTSGGINEQFFGPGTRLTVL.

This clone is a singleton in its sample. The V call is TRBV15, the J call TRBJ2-7, with TRBD2 identical over 13 bases. The CDR3 is 15 residues long. Germline-derived CDR1 and CDR2 are LNHNV and YYDKDF (reference sequence). J was trimmed by 6 bases and V by 1 base; bases with no gene match: 3. CDR3 region: CATSRGGLAGVEQYF. The CDR3, as DNA: TGTGCCACCAGCAGAGGAGGACTAGCGGGAGTCGAGCAGTACTTC.

This rearrangement joins TRBV30 to TRBJ1-5; no definite D call. Looked up from germline, CDR1 is GTSNPN and CDR2 is SVGIG (reference sequence). The germline V and J ends were trimmed by 2 bases and 5 bases, with 10 bases remaining between them. The CDR3 runs 13 residues. The CDR3, as DNA: TGTGCCTGGAGTAATGGACTCGATCAGCCCCAGCATTTT. Translation: CAWSNGLDQPQHF.

The gene calls are TRBV5-1 and TRBJ2-5; tentative D call: TRBD2 (5 bases). This CDR3 is 16 amino acids long. CDR1 is SGHRS and CDR2 is YFSETQ in the germline V gene. Trimming removed 2 bases at V and 2 bases at J, with 16 bases between. The chain's CDR3 is CASSLVPAAKQETQYF. The CDR3 bases are TGCGCCAGCAGCTTAGTGCCAGCGGCCAAGCAAGAGACCCAGTACTTC.

The chain recombines TRBV19 with TRBJ1-1, with 10 bases identical to TRBD1. Losses at the gene ends were 3 bases for V and 4 bases for J; bases not matched to a gene: 5. This CDR3 region has 15 residues. In germline, CDR1 is LNHDA, CDR2 SQIVND (reference sequence). CDR3 protein: CASSILGTGATEAFF. Written as DNA, the CDR3 is TGTGCCAGTAGTATTCTCGGGACAGGGGCCACTGAAGCTTTCTTT.

The chain has TRBV29-1 and TRBJ1-2, with D unresolved. Per germline, CDR1 SQVTM and CDR2 ANQGSEA. This CDR3 comprises 10 residues. V shed 4 bases and J shed 6 bases, with 6 bases lying between them. The DNA of the CDR3 is TGCAGCGTTGGACGCAATGGCTACACCTTC. Protein sequence: CSVGRNGYTF.

This chain joins TRBV9 and TRBJ2-3, with D unclear. Germline lookup yields CDR1 SGDLS and CDR2 YYNGEE. V was clipped by 4 bases and J by 6 bases, with 21 bases between them. CDR3 length: 16 amino acids. The CDR3 DNA reads as TGTGCCAGCAGCCCTCCGTACCGGGCGCTACCTGATACGCAGTATTTT. Residues: CASSPPYRALPDTQYF.

This chain connects TRBV6-5 to TRBJ2-3; 7 bases map to TRBD2. Germline CDR1 and CDR2: MNHEY and SVGAGI. The V gene end was trimmed by 8 bases and the J gene end by 1 base; junction bases not matched to a gene: 9. This CDR3 region has 15 residues. The CDR3 nucleotides are TGTGCCAGCTCCCGCGGGGCGGGGGGCACAGATACGCAGTATTTT. It yields the protein CASSRGAGGTDTQYF.

DNA for the CDR3: TGTGCCTGGGGCCCCGGGACGCACGCTAATGAAAAACTGTTTTTT. It specifies CAWGPGTHANEKLFF. This chain joins TRBV30 and TRBJ1-4; TRBD1 might be the D (5 bases). V shed 5 bases and J shed 3 bases, with 16 bases lying between them. Germline assignment: CDR1 GTSNPN and CDR2 SVGIG (reference sequence). This CDR3 has 15 amino acids.

This chain uses TRBV5-1 with TRBJ2-7; weak D call: TRBD2 (6 bases). CDR1 and CDR2 from the germline V gene are SGHRS and YFSETQ. V was cut by 2 bases and J by 3 bases, with 12 bases left in between. This CDR3 has 14 residues. CDR3 amino acids: CASSFGGIVYEQYF. Written as DNA, the CDR3 is TGCGCCAGCAGCTTCGGCGGGATAGTCTACGAGCAGTACTTC.